This entry lists 20 T cell receptor beta chains sequenced from one sample in a study of beta chain features in type 1 diabetes (dated by TCRdb to 2016 to 2018). What the study reported, not specific to this receptor: A moderate but significant shortening of TCRB CDR3 length was observed in type 1 diabetes patients in all four CD4+ subsets.

Libraries came from the immunoSEQ multiplex PCR assay. All of the isolated RNA was reverse transcribed with the High Capacity cDNA Reverse Transcription Kit, so expressed TCRB transcripts were sequenced. What TCRdb holds here is the immuneACCESS table cut down to in-frame rearrangements. Part of the clones is not present; checked against another copy, under half of the missing clones reflect an unresolved V gene, and the others are unexplained. This sample is represented by around 260,000 clones; 20% of them were singletons. Clones ranked in the top ten supply about 0.027% of the sample. For these receptors, no antigen is known. Sequencing was carried out using naive CD4+ T cells from blood. Reading the label with the study, this specimen's cell subset or site is: true naive CD4+ T cells. The receptors stem from a middle-aged woman with type 1 diabetes.

The CDR3 sequence is CASSSTSGANTGELFF. In DNA form, the CDR3 reads TGTGCCAGCAGCTCGACTAGCGGGGCGAACACCGGGGAGCTGTTTTTT. J is TRBJ2-2 and V is TRBV11-2, with 11 bases matching TRBD2. The V gene end was trimmed by 4 bases and the J gene end by 0 bases; junction bases not matched to a gene: 1. CDR3 length equals 16 residues. Germline lookup yields CDR1 SGHAT and CDR2 FQNNGV.

A few counts support this clone. DNA for the CDR3: TGTGCCAGCAGTTTAGTGCAGGGGGCATCCGACGAGCAGTACTTC. It yields the protein CASSLVQGASDEQYF. J is TRBJ2-7 and V is TRBV28, with 8 bases lining up with TRBD1. This CDR3 has 15 amino acids. Trimming cost V 2 bases and J 5 bases; bases outside gene matches: 8. Germline V gene data show CDR1 as MDHEN and CDR2 as SYDVKM.

The rearrangement links TRBV18 to TRBJ1-5, with D hard to call. The V and J ends lost 5 bases and 5 bases respectively, with 7 bases between them. CDR3 length: 12 amino acids. The germline V gene has CDR1 KGHSH and CDR2 LQKENI. The CDR3 nucleotides are TGTGCCAGCTCAGGCAACCATCAGCCCCAGCATTTT. Translated, it gives CASSGNHQPQHF.

The J gene is TRBJ2-1, the V gene TRBV7-2; D unresolved. V gave up 4 bases and J gave up 9 bases, with 7 bases separating them. The V gene's germline CDR1 is SGHTA and CDR2 FQGNSA. The CDR3 is 11 amino acids. CDR3 nucleotide sequence: TGTGCCAGCAGCTCGGTCGTTGAGCAGTTCTTC. This gives the protein CASSSVVEQFF.

The genes are TRBV15 and TRBJ1-1; D uncertain. The ends were cut back, 5 bases at V and 0 bases at J, with 13 bases in the middle. Germline assignment: CDR1 LNHNV and CDR2 YYDKDF (reference sequence). CDR3 size: 15 residues. The CDR3, as DNA: TGTGCCACCAGCGGTTTGCGTTCTATGAACACTGAAGCTTTCTTT. This codes for CATSGLRSMNTEAFF.

This clone appeared a few times. CDR3 DNA sequence: TGCAGCGCCGAAACCGGACAGGGGAACTATGGCTACACCTTC. Translation: CSAETGQGNYGYTF. This rearrangement joins TRBV29-1 to TRBJ1-2; 9 nucleotides match TRBD1. Germline lookup yields CDR1 SQVTM and CDR2 ANQGSEA. There are 14 residues in the CDR3. The ends lost 7 bases at V and 2 bases at J; junction bases unmatched: 8.

V usage is TRBV11-2 and J usage is TRBJ2-1; 10 bases line up with TRBD1. Germline CDR1 reads SGHAT; CDR2 reads FQNNGV. This CDR3 has 16 residues. V shed 3 bases and J 6 bases; nucleotides not matched to a gene: 8. Here the CDR3 DNA reads TGTGCCAGCAGCTTCACGAGGACAGGGGGGGGCAATGAGCAGTTCTTC. It specifies CASSFTRTGGGNEQFF.

This clone was counted a few times. CDR3 sequence reads: CASSPSGRYEEQYF. CDR3 coding DNA: TGTGCCAGCAGCCCTAGCGGGAGATATGAGGAGCAGTACTTC. The chain employs TRBV14 and TRBJ2-7; 10 bases align to TRBD2. Losses at the gene ends were 4 bases for V and 7 bases for J; bases not matched to a gene: 7. Germline assignment: CDR1 SGHDN and CDR2 FVKESK. CDR3 length: 14 residues.

This clone has more than one count but fewer than ten. The chain links TRBV11-1 to TRBJ2-1; D not resolved. Germline V gene sequence: CDR1 SGHAT, CDR2 FQDESV (reference sequence). The ends were cut back, 4 bases at V and 6 bases at J, with 10 bases in the middle. The CDR3 totals 13 residues. The CDR3 DNA reads as TGTGCCAGCAGCTCTGGCCCGCCCAATGAGCAGTTCTTC. Protein product: CASSSGPPNEQFF.

The rearrangement joins TRBV9 to TRBJ1-1; maybe TRBD1 (6 bases). This CDR3 has 15 amino acids. The V gene lost 0 bases and the J gene lost 0 bases, with 9 bases spanning the gap. Germline CDR1 SGDLS, CDR2 YYNGEE. Here the CDR3 DNA reads TGTGCCAGCAGCGTAGTAGGGACACTGAACACTGAAGCTTTCTTT. Protein product: CASSVVGTLNTEAFF.

This chain joins TRBV25-1 and TRBJ2-6; tentatively, D is TRBD2 (5 bases). CDR3 length: 15 amino acids. From germline, CDR1 is MGHDK and CDR2 SYGVNS. The V and J ends lost 1 base and 2 bases respectively, with 6 bases between them. CDR3 bases: TGTGCCAGCAGTGAATTGGAGGCTGGGGCCAACGTCCTGACTTTC. It codes for CASSELEAGANVLTF.

This clone came up a few times. The chain links TRBV2 to TRBJ2-1; maybe TRBD1 (6 bases). CDR1 SNHLY and CDR2 FYNNEI come from the germline V gene. The CDR3 runs to 15 residues. V lost 3 bases and J 0 bases, leaving 9 bases between the germline ends. Here the CDR3 DNA reads TGTGCCAGCAGTGACAGGGGAAGCTCCTACAATGAGCAGTTCTTC. Protein: CASSDRGSSYNEQFF.

This clone was counted a few times. This chain uses TRBV19 with TRBJ1-1; 8 nucleotides match TRBD1. There are 13 residues in the CDR3. V was pared by 5 bases and J by 4 bases, with 3 bases of the junction left unmatched. Per germline, CDR1 LNHDA and CDR2 SQIVND (reference sequence). The CDR3 region has the DNA TGTGCCAGTAGTCACACAGGGGGCACTGAAGCTTTCTTT. This encodes CASSHTGGTEAFF.

The J gene is TRBJ1-2, the V gene TRBV7-6; D possibly corresponds to TRBD1 (5 bases). The CDR3 length is 14 residues. Germline CDR1 reads SGHVS; CDR2 reads FNYEAQ. V lost 1 base to trimming and J lost 0 bases, with 6 bases between them. DNA for the CDR3: TGTGCCAGCAGCTTAGGGGGCGCTAACTATGGCTACACCTTC. It translates to CASSLGGANYGYTF.

As for this clone: One junction end does not reproduce the germline sequence, and a read error may be involved. The CDR3: CASRLAGGRADTQYF. CDR3 DNA: TGTGCCAGCAGATTAGCGGGAGGAAGGGCAGATACGCAGTATTTT. The chain carries TRBV7-8 and TRBJ2-3; 10 bases are a match to TRBD2. This CDR3 has 15 residues. Germline CDR1 and CDR2: SGHVS and FQNEAQ.

In its sample, this clone was seen a few times. The chain couples TRBV7-2 to TRBJ1-4; TRBD1 is a possible D gene (5 bases). This CDR3 comprises 16 residues. V was pared by 1 base and J by 0 bases, with 9 bases between. Germline V gene data show CDR1 as SGHTA and CDR2 as FQGNSA. The CDR3 protein is CASSLGQFATNEKLFF. DNA for the CDR3: TGTGCCAGCAGCTTAGGACAGTTTGCAACTAATGAAAAACTGTTTTTT.

This chain uses TRBV2 with TRBJ2-6; a possible D gene is TRBD2 (5 bases). The CDR3 runs to 15 residues. Germline CDR1 SNHLY, CDR2 FYNNEI. Trimming took 4 bases from V and 2 from J, leaving 9 bases between them. The CDR3 reads CASSGWRTGANVLTF. In nucleotides, the CDR3 is TGTGCCAGCAGTGGATGGAGGACTGGGGCCAACGTCCTGACTTTC.

The genes are TRBV29-1 and TRBJ1-2, with a tentative D call TRBD1 (6 bases). The V end was cut by 5 bases, the J end by 10 bases, with 17 bases between. CDR3 length equals 12 residues. Looked up from germline, CDR1 is SQVTM and CDR2 is ANQGSEA. CDR3 loop: CSVSLTGPFYTF. In DNA form, the CDR3 reads TGCAGCGTTAGTCTAACAGGGCCCTTCTACACCTTC.

The chain links TRBV5-4 to TRBJ2-5; 12 bases align to TRBD2. This CDR3 spans 16 amino acids. Germline lookup yields CDR1 SGHNT and CDR2 YYREEE (reference sequence). V was pared by 1 base and J by 1 base, with 2 bases of the junction left unmatched. CDR3 loop: CASSLMTSGSQETQYF. The CDR3 coding sequence is TGTGCCAGCAGCTTGATGACTAGCGGGAGCCAAGAGACCCAGTACTTC.

This clone was seen a handful of times. This chain connects TRBV7-2 to TRBJ2-5, with 8 bases that match TRBD1. Trimming cost V 3 bases and J 4 bases; bases outside gene matches: 4. The CDR3 sequence is 14 residues long. CDR1 and CDR2 from the germline V gene are SGHTA and FQGNSA. CDR3 region: CASSLTGAGETQYF. CDR3 DNA sequence: TGTGCCAGCAGCTTGACAGGGGCCGGAGAGACCCAGTACTTC.